Shown below are 22 T cell receptor beta chains from a single sample sequenced in a study of CD8+ T cells in alopecia areata. Specified treatment: oral pan-JAK inhibitor, 5-10 mg twice daily. Reverse transcription of extracted RNA yielded cDNA, which provided the sequencing template. TCRdb keeps only in-frame clones here, not all; method: immunoSEQ multiplex PCR. The data contain about 190,000 clones, around 60% of them seen just once; the ten biggest clones take up roughly 0.7%. Material: CD4+ T cells sorted from blood, obtained at week 4, from a patient treated with tofacitinib. These receptors came from a human donor with alopecia areata.

The rearrangement joins TRBV6-5 to TRBJ1-2; D is uncertain. In germline, CDR1 is MNHEY, CDR2 SVGAGI. Deletions cut 1 base from V and 6 bases from J, with 9 bases between. This CDR3 is built from 13 residues. The CDR3 spells CASSYFGPDGYTF. The CDR3 bases are TGTGCCAGCAGTTACTTTGGGCCTGATGGCTACACCTTC.

The chain employs TRBV29-1 and TRBJ1-1; 7 nucleotides agree with TRBD1. V gave up 3 bases and J gave up 3 bases; unmatched junction bases: 4. CDR1 is SQVTM and CDR2 is ANQGSEA in the germline V gene. The CDR3 spans 13 residues. CDR3 sequence reads: CSVEVQGDTEAFF. CDR3 nucleotide sequence: TGCAGCGTTGAGGTCCAGGGGGACACTGAAGCTTTCTTT.

The chain carries TRBV5-1 and TRBJ1-2; D gene ambiguous. V shed 2 bases and J shed 4 bases, with 9 bases lying between them. The germline V gene encodes CDR1 SGHRS and CDR2 YFSETQ. There are 13 residues in the CDR3. The CDR3 sequence is CASSFGQIYGYTF. In DNA, the CDR3 is TGCGCCAGCAGCTTTGGGCAGATCTATGGCTACACCTTC. Based on the CDR3 plus reference TRBV5-1 and TRBJ1-2, the full variable domain is KAGVTQTPRYLIKTRGQQVTLSCSPISGHRSVSWYQQTPGQGLQFLFEYFSETQRNKGNFPGRFSGRQFSNSRSEMNVSTLELGDSALYLCASSFGQIYGYTFGSGTRLTVV.

This chain uses TRBV2 with TRBJ2-7, with D possibly TRBD2 on 5 matching bases. Germline CDR1 reads SNHLY; CDR2 reads FYNNEI. This CDR3 comprises 12 residues. Between the trimmed V and J ends, which lost 3 bases and 7 bases, there was a span of 10 bases. CDR3 amino acids: CASSDPTGEQYF. The DNA of the CDR3 is TGTGCCAGCAGTGATCCCACGGGGGAGCAGTACTTC.

The J gene is TRBJ2-7, the V gene TRBV29-1; TRBD1 agrees at 12 bases. CDR1 is SQVTM, CDR2 ANQGSEA, per germline. This CDR3 comprises 14 residues. Trimming at V came to 7 bases and at J to 4 bases, leaving 8 bases not matched to a gene. For the CDR3, the DNA is TGCAGCGCTGCCGGGGACAGGGGGCAGTACGAGCAGTACTTC. It yields the protein CSAAGDRGQYEQYF.

This clone came up a few times. V usage is TRBV27 and J usage is TRBJ2-5; D is unclear. The germline V gene encodes CDR1 MNHEY and CDR2 SMNVEV (reference sequence). This CDR3 has 9 amino acids. The CDR3 loop reads CATQETQYF. In DNA, the CDR3 is TGTGCGACCCAAGAGACCCAGTACTTC.

The rearrangement uses TRBV15 and TRBJ1-2; 7 bases align to TRBD1. CDR1 and CDR2 from the germline V gene are LNHNV and YYDKDF (reference sequence). This CDR3 is 15 amino acids long. The V segment lost 3 bases and the J segment 2 bases; nucleotides outside the gene matches: 6. CDR3 bases: TGTGCCACCAGCAGGCCCGGGACAGCAAACTATGGCTACACCTTC. Its protein is CATSRPGTANYGYTF.

The chain employs TRBV30 and TRBJ2-5, with 8 bases aligning to TRBD2. The CDR3 is made up of 18 amino acids. Trimming at V came to 0 bases and at J to 4 bases, leaving 16 bases not matched to a gene. In germline, CDR1 is GTSNPN, CDR2 SVGIG (reference sequence). CDR3 sequence (DNA): TGTGCCTGGAGTGTCCCACCGGGAGGGACTAAACTTGGAGAGACCCAGTACTTC. Protein product: CAWSVPPGGTKLGETQYF.

The chain links TRBV27 to TRBJ2-5; 7 bases are a match to TRBD1. This CDR3 is 15 amino acids long. From germline, CDR1 is MNHEY and CDR2 SMNVEV (reference sequence). Germline trimming cut 6 bases from V and 4 bases from J; bases unmatched to any gene: 11. CDR3 coding DNA: TGTGCCAGCAGACCACAGGGGTTAGGGGGAGAGACCCAGTACTTC. Amino acid sequence: CASRPQGLGGETQYF.

The chain carries TRBV4-3 and TRBJ2-1; 9 positions match TRBD2. Germline values: CDR1 LGHNA, CDR2 YSLEER. The length of the CDR3 is 18 residues. The junction had 14 bases not matched to a gene; V was cut back by 0 bases and J by 8 bases. Here the CDR3 reads CASSQDPAGGWGGYEQFF. The CDR3, as DNA: TGCGCCAGCAGCCAAGACCCAGCGGGAGGATGGGGAGGGTATGAGCAGTTCTTC.

This clone has a handful of counts. This rearrangement joins TRBV29-1 to TRBJ2-7, with D possibly being TRBD1 or TRBD2 (5 bases each). Germline lookup yields CDR1 SQVTM and CDR2 ANQGSEA. Trimming left V 4 bases short and J 2 bases short, with 12 bases between. This CDR3 is built from 13 residues. The CDR3: CSVVRDGPYEQYF. Written as DNA, the CDR3 is TGCAGCGTTGTGAGGGACGGCCCCTACGAGCAGTACTTC.

This clone has a single count. This chain uses TRBV30 with TRBJ2-4; D is perhaps TRBD1 (7 bases). Trimming pared 4 bases from V and 4 bases from J, leaving 14 bases between. CDR3 length equals 14 residues. Germline V gene lookup returns CDR1 GTSNPN and CDR2 SVGIG (reference sequence). The CDR3 sequence: CAWTGGHGKNIQYF. The CDR3 DNA follows: TGTGCCTGGACAGGGGGGCACGGTAAAAACATTCAGTACTTC.

There are a few counts of this clone. The V gene is TRBV5-1, the J gene TRBJ2-7, with unresolved D. The germline V gene encodes CDR1 SGHRS and CDR2 YFSETQ. V was shortened by 4 bases and J by 3 bases, with 17 bases between the two germline ends. This CDR3 is built from 15 residues. In DNA, the CDR3 is TGCGCCAGCAGCAGCCTTGGGGAACCGAACTACGAGCAGTACTTC. It yields the protein CASSSLGEPNYEQYF.

This clone was seen just once. The genes are TRBV30 and TRBJ1-1; 7 bases align to TRBD1. The CDR3 has 13 amino acids. Per the germline V gene, CDR1 is GTSNPN and CDR2 is SVGIG (reference sequence). V shed 3 bases and J 1 base; nucleotides not matched to a gene: 2. CDR3 region: CAWRNRGNTEAFF. CDR3 in DNA: TGTGCCTGGAGGAACAGGGGGAACACTGAAGCTTTCTTT.

The CDR3 coding sequence is TGCGCCAGCAGCTTGAACTGGGGCGGAGAGACCCAGTACTTC. This translates into CASSLNWGGETQYF. J is TRBJ2-5 and V is TRBV5-1, with D tentatively TRBD1 (5 bases). The CDR3 sequence is 14 residues long. Germline CDR1 reads SGHRS; CDR2 reads YFSETQ. V was clipped by 1 base and J by 4 bases, with 11 bases between them.

This sequence joins TRBV5-4 and TRBJ2-3; D is ambiguous. The V gene lost 0 bases and the J gene lost 2 bases, with 7 bases spanning the gap. The V gene's germline CDR1 is SGHNT and CDR2 YYREEE (reference sequence). The CDR3 totals 14 residues. CDR3 in amino acids: CASSLEPFTDTQYF. The CDR3 nucleotides read TGTGCCAGCAGCTTGGAACCATTCACAGATACGCAGTATTTT.

This clone was picked up a small number of times. The V gene is TRBV6-5, the J gene TRBJ2-7, with 9 nucleotides matching TRBD2. The CDR3 is made up of 14 amino acids. The germline CDR1 and CDR2 sequences are MNHEY and SVGAGI. V lost 6 bases to trimming and J lost 2 bases; unmatched junction nucleotides: 5. The CDR3 DNA reads TGTGCCAGCAGACCGACTAGCGGTACCTACGAGCAGTACTTC. Translated, it gives CASRPTSGTYEQYF.

This clone turned up a few times. The chain uses TRBV4-2 and TRBJ2-3, with 10 bases fitting TRBD1. The V gene's germline CDR1 is LGHNA and CDR2 YNFKEQ. This CDR3 comprises 16 residues. Germline trimming cut 1 base from V and 2 bases from J; bases unmatched to any gene: 3. Here the CDR3 reads CASSQGGQGLTDTQYF. CDR3 bases: TGTGCCAGCAGCCAAGGGGGACAGGGGCTCACAGATACGCAGTATTTT.

This chain connects TRBV29-1 to TRBJ2-5; the match to TRBD2 covers 9 bases. CDR3 size: 14 residues. Germline trimming cut 4 bases from V and 4 bases from J; bases unmatched to any gene: 7. Germline CDR1 reads SQVTM; CDR2 reads ANQGSEA. The CDR3 nucleotides read TGCAGCGTTGTTCTACTAGCGGGCCCAGAGACCCAGTACTTC. This codes for CSVVLLAGPETQYF.

The V gene is TRBV2, the J gene TRBJ2-5, with 12 bases that match TRBD1. With V trimmed by 7 bases and J by 5 bases, 8 bases remained unmatched. The CDR3 runs 15 residues. Germline values: CDR1 SNHLY, CDR2 FYNNEI. The CDR3 loop reads CASNPGTGGFETQYF. In DNA, the CDR3 is TGTGCCAGCAATCCCGGGACAGGGGGCTTCGAGACCCAGTACTTC.

This rearrangement joins TRBV5-1 to TRBJ2-1, with D maybe TRBD2 (6 bases). CDR1 SGHRS and CDR2 YFSETQ come from the germline V gene. The CDR3 has 14 residues. V was clipped by 0 bases and J by 15 bases, with 19 bases between them. In nucleotides, the CDR3 is TGCGCCAGCAGCTTGGATGTCCCGGGAGTGGTCCCGTTCTTC. Residues: CASSLDVPGVVPFF.

The V and J genes are TRBV28 and TRBJ2-7; D is uncertain. Germline CDR1 is MDHEN and CDR2 is SYDVKM. The CDR3 contains 11 residues. V was cut by 2 bases and J by 7 bases, with 6 bases left in between. This chain's CDR3 is CASSLGTEQYF. CDR3 bases: TGTGCCAGCAGTTTAGGTACGGAGCAGTACTTC.